A single sample is the source of the 28 T cell receptor beta chains below, sequenced in a study of blood T cell repertoires in COVID-19. TCRdb's copy holds only in-frame clones and misses some; the assay was immunoSEQ multiplex PCR. The sample shows 210,000 or so clones, roughly 87% of them seen only once. The sequenced sample was PBMCs or T cells enriched from blood (not recorded which). The origin of the receptors is a young man who had recovered from COVID-19.

This clone was detected once. V is TRBV7-2 and J is TRBJ2-7; 12 bases map to TRBD2. The CDR3 extends over 18 amino acids. Germline V gives CDR1 SGHTA, CDR2 FQGNSA. V lost 0 bases and J lost 1; bases outside the gene matches: 7. In nucleotides, the CDR3 is TGTGCCAGCAGCTTAGCGACTAGCGGGAGCCCTCCATCCTACGAGCAGTACTTC. Translating it yields CASSLATSGSPPSYEQYF.

J is TRBJ1-6 and V is TRBV19; D possibly corresponds to TRBD1 (6 bases). This CDR3 spans 13 amino acids. The V end lost 10 bases, the J end lost 5 bases, and 12 bases lay between the germline ends. Germline lookup yields CDR1 LNHDA and CDR2 SQIVND (reference sequence). This CDR3 reads CATGDRHNSPLHF. CDR3 in DNA: TGTGCCACCGGAGACAGGCATAATTCACCCCTCCACTTT.

A few counts support this clone. The genes are TRBV7-9 and TRBJ1-2; no definite D call. Trimming pared 7 bases from V and 3 bases from J, leaving 12 bases between. The germline V gene has CDR1 SEHNR and CDR2 FQNEAQ (reference sequence). There are 13 residues in the CDR3. This CDR3 is CASTHDSDYGYTF. CDR3 DNA: TGTGCCAGCACCCATGATTCGGACTATGGCTACACCTTC. Variable domain in full (rest from reference TRBV7-9 and TRBJ1-2): DTGVSQNPRHKITKRGQNVTFRCDPISEHNRLYWYRQTLGQGPEFLTYFQNEAQLEKSRLLSDRFSAERPKGSFSTLEIQRTEQGDSAMYLCASTHDSDYGYTFGSGTRLTVV.

The J gene is TRBJ2-2, the V gene TRBV5-4, with TRBD2 matching over 9 bases. The length of the CDR3 is 15 residues. CDR1 and CDR2 (germline): SGHNT, YYREEE (reference sequence). The V gene end was trimmed by 3 bases and the J gene end by 5 bases; junction bases not matched to a gene: 5. The CDR3 coding sequence is TGTGCCAGCAGCTCGGCGGGGGGGACAACCGGGGAGCTGTTTTTT. Protein product: CASSSAGGTTGELFF.

This chain connects TRBV7-3 to TRBJ2-7; TRBD2 matches 10 bases. The CDR3 is 16 residues long. V was pared by 3 bases and J by 3 bases, with 8 bases of the junction left unmatched. Germline values: CDR1 SGHTA, CDR2 FQGTGA. This CDR3 is CASSLGPSSGGYEQYF. The CDR3 nucleotides read TGTGCCAGCAGCTTGGGACCTTCTAGCGGGGGCTACGAGCAGTACTTC. The full variable domain, rest sourced from reference TRBV7-3 and TRBJ2-7, is GAGVSQTPSNKVTEKGKYVELRCDPISGHTALYWYRQSLGQGPEFLIYFQGTGAADDSGLPNDRFFAVRPEGSVSTLKIQRTERGDSAVYLCASSLGPSSGGYEQYFGPGTRLTVT.

The rearrangement joins TRBV5-5 to TRBJ1-4; possibly TRBD1 for D (5 bases). This CDR3 contains 18 residues. CDR1 SGHKS and CDR2 YYEKEE come from the germline V gene (reference sequence). V lost 2 bases to trimming and J lost 8 bases, with 25 bases between them. CDR3 nucleotide sequence: TGTGCCAGCAGCTTTAGTGGACACGCTAATTCCACGGTAGAAAAACTGTTTTTT. Its protein is CASSFSGHANSTVEKLFF.

V is TRBV11-1 and J is TRBJ2-2, with 8 nucleotides matching TRBD1. Per germline, CDR1 SGHAT and CDR2 FQDESV (reference sequence). Losses at the gene ends were 2 bases for V and 7 bases for J; bases not matched to a gene: 6. The CDR3 has 15 residues. In DNA, the CDR3 is TGTGCCAGCAGCTTATACCAGGGGGCAGTCGGGGAGCTGTTTTTT. This sequence encodes CASSLYQGAVGELFF.

CDR3 residues: CASREMAGATNEKLFF. As DNA, the CDR3 is TGCGCCAGCCGCGAAATGGCCGGGGCAACTAATGAAAAACTGTTTTTT. The chain links TRBV5-1 to TRBJ1-4; D uncertain. The CDR3 extends over 16 amino acids. Germline CDR1 and CDR2: SGHRS and YFSETQ. V lost 7 bases and J 0 bases, leaving 16 bases between the germline ends. The whole variable domain, remainder taken from reference TRBV5-1 and TRBJ1-4, is KAGVTQTPRYLIKTRGQQVTLSCSPISGHRSVSWYQQTPGQGLQFLFEYFSETQRNKGNFPGRFSGRQFSNSRSEMNVSTLELGDSALYLCASREMAGATNEKLFFGSGTQLSVL.

The count of this clone is one. The genes are TRBV7-6 and TRBJ1-6, with a possible D match to TRBD1 (5 bases). From germline, CDR1 is SGHVS and CDR2 FNYEAQ. The CDR3 runs 16 residues. Deletions cut 5 bases from V and 7 bases from J, with 18 bases between. CDR3 bases: TGTGCCAGCAGCCCAGTCGCGGGACGGACGAATTCACCCCTCCACTTT. This gives the protein CASSPVAGRTNSPLHF. Together with reference TRBV7-6 and TRBJ1-6, the CDR3 gives the full variable domain: GAGVSQSPRYKVTKRGQDVALRCDPISGHVSLYWYRQALGQGPEFLTYFNYEAQQDKSGLPNDRFSAERPEGSISTLTIQRTEQRDSAMYRCASSPVAGRTNSPLHFGNGTRLTVT.

This chain links TRBV6-5 with TRBJ1-1, with 9 bases identical to TRBD1. Germline CDR1 reads MNHEY; CDR2 reads SVGAGI. The CDR3 contains 15 residues. Trimming removed 6 bases from V and 3 bases from J; junction bases left unmatched: 8. CDR3 in amino acids: CASSGDREIYTEAFF. In nucleotides, the CDR3 is TGTGCCAGCAGCGGGGACAGGGAGATTTACACTGAAGCTTTCTTT.

V is TRBV28 and J is TRBJ1-4, with D uncertain. This CDR3 has 17 residues. Trimming cost V 6 bases and J 0 bases, with 17 bases left between them. CDR1 and CDR2 (germline): MDHEN, SYDVKM. The CDR3 loop is CASSLEAALTTNEKLFF. DNA for the CDR3: TGTGCCAGCAGCCTGGAGGCAGCCCTTACAACTAATGAAAAACTGTTTTTT.

This rearrangement joins TRBV6-8 to TRBJ2-1, with a possible D match to TRBD1 (6 bases). The germline CDR1 and CDR2 sequences are MNHGY and SAAAGT. Trimming removed 6 bases from V and 6 bases from J, with 21 bases in between. The CDR3 extends over 16 amino acids. CDR3 sequence (DNA): TGTGCCAGCAGCCACCTAATTGGACAGAAGAGCAATGAGCAGTTCTTC. Translating it yields CASSHLIGQKSNEQFF.

The V and J genes are TRBV7-8 and TRBJ1-1; weak D call: TRBD1 (5 bases). The germline V gene encodes CDR1 SGHVS and CDR2 FQNEAQ. This CDR3 is built from 18 residues. V gave up 7 bases and J gave up 0 bases, with 24 bases separating them. The CDR3 region is CASTNPMGQGFMNTEAFF. The DNA of the CDR3 is TGTGCCAGCACCAATCCCATGGGGCAGGGCTTTATGAACACTGAAGCTTTCTTT.

The gene calls are TRBV6-5 and TRBJ2-7; tentatively, D is TRBD2 (6 bases). This CDR3 contains 13 residues. Deletions cut 9 bases from V and 0 bases from J, with 12 bases between. The germline V gene encodes CDR1 MNHEY and CDR2 SVGAGI. The CDR3 loop reads CASQLADSYEQYF. The CDR3 DNA follows: TGTGCCAGTCAATTAGCGGACTCCTACGAGCAGTACTTC.

In nucleotides, the CDR3 is TGTGCCAGCTCACCAGGGGTTAGCGGGACCACAGATACGCAGTATTTT. Its translation is CASSPGVSGTTDTQYF. V gene TRBV18 combines with J gene TRBJ2-3, with 8 bases aligning to TRBD2. The CDR3 covers 16 residues. V gave up 2 bases and J gave up 2 bases; unmatched junction bases: 6. Germline loops: CDR1 KGHSH, CDR2 LQKENI.

The rearrangement uses TRBV19 and TRBJ1-4, with D tentatively TRBD1 (5 bases). V lost 9 bases and J lost 0, with 11 bases in between. Germline CDR1 reads LNHDA; CDR2 reads SQIVND (reference sequence). CDR3 length: 14 residues. In nucleotides, the CDR3 is TGTGCCAGCGCTGGGGGGACAACTAATGAAAAACTGTTTTTT. This sequence encodes CASAGGTTNEKLFF.

V is TRBV6-6 and J is TRBJ2-1, with TRBD2 matching over 9 bases. There are 16 residues in the CDR3. V was clipped by 0 bases and J by 0 bases; unmatched bases: 0. Germline CDR1 and CDR2: MNHNY and SVGAGI (reference sequence). DNA of the CDR3: TGTGCCAGCAGTTACTCGACTAGCGGCTCCTACAATGAGCAGTTCTTC. It yields the protein CASSYSTSGSYNEQFF.

This chain connects TRBV29-1 to TRBJ2-3; tentatively, D is TRBD1 (6 bases). This CDR3 is built from 16 residues. With 3 bases removed from V and 3 bases from J, the gap between germline ends came to 19 bases. The germline V gene has CDR1 SQVTM and CDR2 ANQGSEA. The chain's CDR3 is CSVEGQGPEQTDTQYF. The CDR3 coding sequence is TGCAGCGTTGAGGGGCAGGGGCCAGAGCAAACAGATACGCAGTATTTT.

The chain uses TRBV4-1 and TRBJ2-7, with TRBD1 matching over 8 bases. Germline assignment: CDR1 MGHRA and CDR2 YSYEKL. V lost 4 bases, J lost 2 bases, and 7 bases stayed unmatched. The CDR3 is 15 amino acids. The DNA of the CDR3 is TGCGCCAGCAGCCTAGACAGGGGTAGCCCCTACGAGCAGTACTTC. The encoded protein is CASSLDRGSPYEQYF.

The chain recombines TRBV7-9 with TRBJ2-7; no firm D call. The CDR3 sequence is 15 residues long. The ends were cut back, 5 bases at V and 3 bases at J, with 17 bases in the middle. Germline V gene lookup returns CDR1 SEHNR and CDR2 FQNEAQ (reference sequence). The CDR3 sequence is CASSPRQTLNYEQYF. CDR3 coding DNA: TGTGCCAGCAGCCCCCGGCAGACACTCAACTACGAGCAGTACTTC. The full variable domain, in which reference TRBV7-9 and TRBJ2-7 provide the parts outside the CDR3, is DTGVSQNPRHKITKRGQNVTFRCDPISEHNRLYWYRQTLGQGPEFLTYFQNEAQLEKSRLLSDRFSAERPKGSFSTLEIQRTEQGDSAMYLCASSPRQTLNYEQYFGPGTRLTVT.

The V and J genes are TRBV5-1 and TRBJ1-1, with D perhaps matching TRBD1 (6 bases). V lost 4 bases and J 6 bases, leaving 16 bases between the germline ends. In germline, CDR1 is SGHRS, CDR2 YFSETQ. The CDR3 loop spans 14 amino acids. The CDR3 DNA sequence: TGCGCCAGCAGCGGAACAGGGTCGGTGGCTGAAGCTTTCTTT. This gives the protein CASSGTGSVAEAFF. Together with reference TRBV5-1 and TRBJ1-1, the CDR3 gives the full variable domain: KAGVTQTPRYLIKTRGQQVTLSCSPISGHRSVSWYQQTPGQGLQFLFEYFSETQRNKGNFPGRFSGRQFSNSRSEMNVSTLELGDSALYLCASSGTGSVAEAFFGQGTRLTVV.

The J gene is TRBJ2-2, the V gene TRBV24-1, with D possibly matching TRBD1 (6 bases). The CDR3 is made up of 17 amino acids. V shed 5 bases and J shed 1 base, with 16 bases lying between them. The V gene's germline CDR1 is KGHDR and CDR2 SFDVKD. In DNA, the CDR3 is TGTGCCACCAGTGGCTACCCGCAGGGGCTGAACACCGGGGAGCTGTTTTTT. It yields the protein CATSGYPQGLNTGELFF.

V and J are TRBV9 and TRBJ1-5; D possibly corresponds to TRBD1 (6 bases). Germline CDR1 SGDLS, CDR2 YYNGEE. The CDR3 sequence is 14 residues long. Between the trimmed V and J ends, which lost 4 bases and 9 bases, there was a span of 17 bases. The CDR3 nucleotides are TGTGCCAGCAGCTTTGGAGGGGGGGACTGGCCCCAGCATTTT. This gives the protein CASSFGGGDWPQHF.

The DNA of the CDR3 is TGTGCCAGCAGCTTAGCGCAAATAGCGGGGCCATATGAGCAGTTCTTC. It is translated as CASSLAQIAGPYEQFF. The chain employs TRBV7-9 and TRBJ2-1; the match to TRBD2 covers 8 bases. Germline loops: CDR1 SEHNR, CDR2 FQNEAQ (reference sequence). The CDR3 has 16 amino acids. J lost 8 bases, V lost 0 bases, and 9 bases had no gene match.

The V gene is TRBV28, the J gene TRBJ1-1; D not resolved. The CDR3 extends over 12 amino acids. Germline V CDR1 and CDR2: MDHEN, SYDVKM. V lost 7 bases and J lost 5, with 11 bases in between. CDR3 nucleotide sequence: TGTGCCAGCACCCAAGGGAGGACTGAAGCTTTCTTT. Translation: CASTQGRTEAFF.

This clone was recorded only once. The rearrangement joins TRBV5-4 to TRBJ2-7; D may be TRBD1 (6 bases). The CDR3 spans 14 residues. Looked up from germline, CDR1 is SGHNT and CDR2 is YYREEE (reference sequence). V lost 5 bases and J 2 bases, leaving 14 bases between the germline ends. The CDR3 is CASSLVGTTYEQYF. As DNA, the CDR3 is TGTGCCAGCAGTTTAGTGGGGACAACCTACGAGCAGTACTTC.

This chain connects TRBV9 to TRBJ1-1; D ambiguous. CDR1 is SGDLS, CDR2 YYNGEE, per germline. V was trimmed by 0 bases and J by 4 bases, leaving 7 bases between them. The CDR3 totals 13 residues. In nucleotides, the CDR3 is TGTGCCAGCAGCGTAGGTCTGGCCACTGAAGCTTTCTTT. As protein: CASSVGLATEAFF.

This chain links TRBV7-9 with TRBJ2-5, with a weak D call TRBD1 (6 bases). Germline CDR1 is SEHNR and CDR2 is FQNEAQ (reference sequence). This CDR3 is built from 15 residues. Trimming left V 4 bases short and J 1 base short, with 13 bases between. The CDR3 here is CASSWLRTAQETQYF. CDR3 DNA: TGTGCCAGCAGCTGGCTCCGGACAGCCCAAGAGACCCAGTACTTC.